The text below deals with one T cell receptor (beta chain). The sample originates from a study of blood T cell repertoires in COVID-19. The CDR3 runs to 15 residues. Trimming cost V 5 bases and J 4 bases, with 15 bases left between them. Germline CDR1 reads LNHDA; CDR2 reads SQIVND (reference sequence). Per the original methods: Quantification of nucleated cells was approximated via reference gene primer amplification. Measured with immunoSEQ multiplex PCR; TCRdb has only the in-frame clones, and not every one. V, J and clone size are taken as reported in that table, and D and trimming were inferred from the DNA itself. This sample has around 430,000 clones, with approximately 87% found just once. Across about two dozen US areas, participants ranged in age from roughly 18 to 95 years.

Sequencing input: PBMCs or T cells enriched from blood (not recorded which). The rearrangement uses TRBV19 and TRBJ1-5; perhaps TRBD1 as D (6 bases). The receptor's source is a woman between 50 and 59 years old who had recovered from COVID-19. The CDR3 DNA reads as TGTGCCAGTAGTCCCAGAGACGGACAGAATCAGCCCCAGCATTTT. It is translated as CASSPRDGQNQPQHF.